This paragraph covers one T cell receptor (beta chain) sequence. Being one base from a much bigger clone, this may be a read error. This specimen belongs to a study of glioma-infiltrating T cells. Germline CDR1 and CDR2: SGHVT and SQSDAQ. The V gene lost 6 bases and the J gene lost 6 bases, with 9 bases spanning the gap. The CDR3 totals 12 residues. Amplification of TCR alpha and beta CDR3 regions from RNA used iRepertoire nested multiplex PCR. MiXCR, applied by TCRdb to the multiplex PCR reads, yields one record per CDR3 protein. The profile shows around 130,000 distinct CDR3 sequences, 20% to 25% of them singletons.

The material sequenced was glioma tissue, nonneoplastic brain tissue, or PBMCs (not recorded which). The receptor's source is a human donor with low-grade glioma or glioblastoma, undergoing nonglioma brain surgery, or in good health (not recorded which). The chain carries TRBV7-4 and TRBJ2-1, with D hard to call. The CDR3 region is CASRRQSNEQFF. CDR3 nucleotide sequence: TGTGCCAGCAGACGGCAAAGCAATGAGCAGTTCTTC.